The 27 T cell receptor beta chains below come from one sample, sequenced in a study of shared clonotypes between healthy human individuals. Clones were read by immunoSEQ multiplex PCR, and TCRdb kept only the in-frame ones, dropping some. The sample includes about 2.3 million clones, 85% to 95% of them seen just once. Sequenced material: naive CD4+ T cells from PBMCs. Subset in this sample: CD45RA+ positively selected. The receptors were gathered from a man between 18 and 35 years old in good health. Some clones in this sample may be carry-over from other donors' samples.

The CDR3 protein is CASSPGAGRGTEAFF. In DNA, the CDR3 is TGTGCCAGCAGCCCCGGCGCCGGCAGGGGCACTGAAGCTTTCTTT. The rearrangement links TRBV7-6 to TRBJ1-1; D might be TRBD1 (6 bases). The V gene lost 5 bases and the J gene lost 4 bases, with 17 bases spanning the gap. The CDR3 contains 15 residues. Germline V gene lookup returns CDR1 SGHVS and CDR2 FNYEAQ.

J is TRBJ2-5 and V is TRBV14; D perhaps matches TRBD1 (5 bases). The ends were cut back, 4 bases at V and 2 bases at J, with 11 bases in the middle. This CDR3 comprises 14 residues. Germline values: CDR1 SGHDN, CDR2 FVKESK. The CDR3 DNA reads TGTGCCAGCAGCCTCTTAAACAGGCAAGAGACCCAGTACTTC. Protein product: CASSLLNRQETQYF.

V is TRBV9 and J is TRBJ2-7, with D unresolved. The germline CDR1 and CDR2 sequences are SGDLS and YYNGEE. Trimming pared 4 bases from V and 2 bases from J, leaving 16 bases between. The CDR3 is 15 residues long. CDR3 nucleotides: TGTGCCAGCAGCCCCCGTATGGTTCCCACCTACGAGCAGTACTTC. Its protein is CASSPRMVPTYEQYF.

The gene calls are TRBV5-8 and TRBJ2-2; TRBD1 aligns across 9 bases. The CDR3 has 15 residues. Trimming removed 5 bases from V and 5 bases from J; junction bases left unmatched: 7. Germline V CDR1 and CDR2: SGHTS, YDEGEE. CDR3 sequence: CASRTGTGRTGELFF. The CDR3 DNA follows: TGTGCCAGCAGGACCGGGACAGGGCGAACCGGGGAGCTGTTTTTT.

The V call is TRBV28, the J call TRBJ1-4; 7 bases agree with TRBD1. V was pared by 6 bases and J by 0 bases, with 7 bases of the junction left unmatched. The CDR3 extends over 16 amino acids. Germline values: CDR1 MDHEN, CDR2 SYDVKM. The CDR3 DNA sequence: TGTGCCAGCAGAAGGGGACAGTTCCCAACTAATGAAAAACTGTTTTTT. This codes for CASRRGQFPTNEKLFF.

The V gene is TRBV15, the J gene TRBJ1-1; maybe TRBD1 (6 bases). Trimming cost V 0 bases and J 1 base, with 21 bases left between them. The CDR3 runs 19 residues. CDR1 and CDR2 (germline): LNHNV, YYDKDF (reference sequence). The DNA of the CDR3 is TGTGCCACCAGCAGAGATCGAGAGGGGGGGCCAGGGAGGAACACTGAAGCTTTCTTT. Protein product: CATSRDREGGPGRNTEAFF.

This chain connects TRBV7-8 to TRBJ1-4; D is perhaps TRBD1 (6 bases). V was trimmed by 5 bases and J by 10 bases, leaving 26 bases between them. The CDR3 runs to 17 residues. Germline lookup yields CDR1 SGHVS and CDR2 FQNEAQ. The DNA of the CDR3 is TGTGCCAGCAGCCCCCAGGGGATAGAGAGACCGGGTGGAAAACTGTTTTTT. Encoded protein: CASSPQGIERPGGKLFF. The variable domain in full, completed from reference TRBV7-8 and TRBJ1-4, reads GAGVSQSPRYKVAKRGQDVALRCDPISGHVSLFWYQQALGQGPEFLTYFQNEAQLDKSGLPSDRFFAERPEGSVSTLKIQRTQQEDSAVYLCASSPQGIERPGGKLFFGSGTQLSVL.

The chain couples TRBV28 to TRBJ2-5, with TRBD1 as a possible D gene (5 bases). The length of the CDR3 is 15 residues. Per the germline V gene, CDR1 is MDHEN and CDR2 is SYDVKM. V was pared by 2 bases and J by 4 bases, with 14 bases between. The DNA for the CDR3 is TGTGCCAGCAGTTTACCAGGGCCCTGGGGAGAGACCCAGTACTTC. It is translated as CASSLPGPWGETQYF.

This clone was seen only once. V usage is TRBV5-1 and J usage is TRBJ1-1, with TRBD1 matching over 11 bases. The CDR3 covers 13 residues. J lost 8 bases, V lost 4 bases, and 4 bases had no gene match. CDR1 is SGHRS and CDR2 is YFSETQ in the germline V gene. The CDR3 region is CASSVWTGGEAFF. The CDR3, as DNA: TGCGCCAGCAGCGTCTGGACAGGGGGCGAAGCTTTCTTT.

This chain uses TRBV5-6 with TRBJ2-5; TRBD1 is a possible D gene (5 bases). Trimming shortened V by 2 bases and J by 4 bases, and 9 bases separated the two germline ends. CDR1 and CDR2 (germline): SGHDT, YYEEEE. The CDR3 spans 13 residues. CDR3 DNA sequence: TGTGCCAGCAGCTTCTTCCAGGGAGAGACCCAGTACTTC. Translation: CASSFFQGETQYF.

In the case of this clone: One end of the junction is discordant with germline, which a read error may explain. Additional DNA sequences in this sample encode the identical CDR3. The chain is built from TRBV20-1 and TRBJ2-3, with D perhaps matching TRBD2 (5 bases). The CDR3 length is 10 residues. Germline-derived CDR1 and CDR2 are DFQATT and SNEGSKA (reference sequence). The CDR3 DNA reads as TGCAGTGCAAGAGGGGATACGCAGTATTTT. Protein product: CSARGDTQYF.

The chain combines TRBV30 with TRBJ1-3; D gene uncertain. Trimming removed 1 base at V and 4 bases at J, with 11 bases between. This CDR3 has 14 amino acids. In germline, CDR1 is GTSNPN, CDR2 SVGIG (reference sequence). The CDR3: CAWSASQQGNTIYF. CDR3 sequence (DNA): TGTGCCTGGAGTGCAAGCCAACAGGGAAACACCATATATTTT.

The V call is TRBV7-6, the J call TRBJ2-5, with no clear D. The CDR3 is 14 residues long. The V gene lost 5 bases and the J gene lost 5 bases, with 15 bases spanning the gap. The germline gives CDR1 SGHVS, CDR2 FNYEAQ. The CDR3 DNA follows: TGTGCCAGCAGCCCGGAACCCGCCGGGGAGACCCAGTACTTC. As protein: CASSPEPAGETQYF.

The chain uses TRBV28 and TRBJ2-3; 8 bases align to TRBD2. Unmatched junction bases numbered 7, after V lost 6 bases and J lost 5 bases. Germline CDR1 and CDR2: MDHEN and SYDVKM. The CDR3 has 14 amino acids. The CDR3: CASRTGTSKDTQYF. DNA for the CDR3: TGTGCCAGCAGGACCGGGACTAGTAAAGATACGCAGTATTTT.

To note about this clone: Other nucleotide sequences from this sample produce the same CDR3. The chain links TRBV30 to TRBJ2-3; 13 bases line up with TRBD2. V was clipped by 2 bases and J by 4 bases; unmatched bases: 6. Germline CDR1 reads GTSNPN; CDR2 reads SVGIG (reference sequence). This CDR3 has 16 amino acids. CDR3 nucleotide sequence: TGTGCCTGGAGTCCCGGACTAGCGGGAGCGGCAGATACGCAGTATTTT. It codes for CAWSPGLAGAADTQYF.

This clone has just one count. The chain has TRBV10-3 and TRBJ2-3, with D maybe TRBD2 (7 bases). This CDR3 has 15 amino acids. The germline CDR1 and CDR2 sequences are ENHRY and SYGVKD. V lost 3 bases to trimming and J lost 5 bases, with 15 bases between them. The CDR3 protein is CAISDGGALGDTQYF. Written as DNA, the CDR3 is TGTGCCATCAGTGATGGGGGGGCCCTCGGAGATACGCAGTATTTT.

This sequence joins TRBV4-3 and TRBJ2-1; D remains ambiguous. Germline lookup yields CDR1 LGHNA and CDR2 YSLEER. The CDR3 sequence is 13 residues long. V was clipped by 0 bases and J by 13 bases, with 13 bases between them. CDR3 sequence reads: CASSQDRVARQFF. In nucleotides, the CDR3 is TGCGCCAGCAGCCAAGATCGGGTCGCCCGTCAGTTCTTC.

V usage is TRBV9 and J usage is TRBJ2-1, with TRBD1 as a possible D gene (7 bases). The CDR3 totals 15 residues. V shed 0 bases and J shed 5 bases, with 12 bases lying between them. CDR1 and CDR2 (germline): SGDLS, YYNGEE. The CDR3 region is CASSVAQGGHNEQFF. CDR3 nucleotide sequence: TGTGCCAGCAGCGTAGCGCAGGGGGGTCACAATGAGCAGTTCTTC. Drawing the rest from reference TRBV9 and TRBJ2-1, the complete variable domain is DSGVTQTPKHLITATGQRVTLRCSPRSGDLSVYWYQQSLDQGLQFLIQYYNGEERAKGNILERFSAQQFPDLHSELNLSSLELGDSALYFCASSVAQGGHNEQFFGPGTRLTVL.

The gene calls are TRBV2 and TRBJ2-7; tentatively, D is TRBD1 (5 bases). The CDR3 extends over 14 amino acids. Germline V lookup: CDR1 SNHLY, CDR2 FYNNEI. Trimming cost V 3 bases and J 4 bases, with 13 bases left between them. CDR3 DNA sequence: TGTGCCAGCAGTGACGAGAACAGGAATTACGAGCAGTACTTC. Its translation: CASSDENRNYEQYF.

The chain joins TRBV9 to TRBJ1-5, with 7 bases matching TRBD1. Germline lookup yields CDR1 SGDLS and CDR2 YYNGEE. The CDR3 extends over 15 amino acids. V shed 5 bases and J 3 bases; nucleotides not matched to a gene: 8. In DNA form, the CDR3 reads TGTGCCAGCAGTTCAGGGACAGCTAACAATCAGCCCCAGCATTTT. This gives the protein CASSSGTANNQPQHF. The complete variable domain, with remaining parts taken from reference TRBV9 and TRBJ1-5, reads DSGVTQTPKHLITATGQRVTLRCSPRSGDLSVYWYQQSLDQGLQFLIQYYNGEERAKGNILERFSAQQFPDLHSELNLSSLELGDSALYFCASSSGTANNQPQHFGDGTRLSIL.

V and J are TRBV5-8 and TRBJ1-5; no reliable D call. The CDR3 loop spans 17 amino acids. The germline V gene encodes CDR1 SGHTS and CDR2 YDEGEE. V lost 0 bases and J lost 0, with 13 bases in between. CDR3 DNA sequence: TGTGCCAGCAGCTTGGGGTACACGACGTATAGCAATCAGCCCCAGCATTTT. Its protein product is CASSLGYTTYSNQPQHF.

The V call is TRBV2, the J call TRBJ2-7, with 8 bases fitting TRBD1. The CDR3 is made up of 13 amino acids. J lost 3 bases, V lost 11 bases, and 9 bases had no gene match. Germline assignment: CDR1 SNHLY and CDR2 FYNNEI. The CDR3 loop reads CAGRTGRYYEQYF. The CDR3 bases are TGTGCCGGGCGGACAGGGCGCTACTACGAGCAGTACTTC.

This clone was seen only once. The gene calls are TRBV5-1 and TRBJ2-5; weak D call: TRBD2 (7 bases). The CDR3 consists of 17 residues. CDR1 is SGHRS and CDR2 is YFSETQ in the germline V gene. Trimming removed 0 bases at V and 3 bases at J, with 18 bases between. The CDR3 loop reads CASSLAGGGRGKETQYF. As DNA, the CDR3 is TGCGCCAGCAGCTTGGCCGGCGGTGGGAGGGGGAAAGAGACCCAGTACTTC.

The chain links TRBV7-8 to TRBJ2-7; TRBD2 is a possible D gene (5 bases). The CDR3 covers 14 residues. Germline V gene data show CDR1 as SGHVS and CDR2 as FQNEAQ. The ends were cut back, 2 bases at V and 6 bases at J, with 14 bases in the middle. The CDR3 region has the DNA TGTGCCAGCAGCTTACTAGGAGGAGCGTTCGAGCAGTACTTC. Translation gives CASSLLGGAFEQYF. Based on the CDR3 plus reference TRBV7-8 and TRBJ2-7, the full variable domain is GAGVSQSPRYKVAKRGQDVALRCDPISGHVSLFWYQQALGQGPEFLTYFQNEAQLDKSGLPSDRFFAERPEGSVSTLKIQRTQQEDSAVYLCASSLLGGAFEQYFGPGTRLTVT.

This chain links TRBV2 with TRBJ1-5; D not resolved. The CDR3 consists of 13 residues. Germline CDR1 reads SNHLY; CDR2 reads FYNNEI. Trimming stripped 4 bases from V and 9 bases from J, with 13 bases between. CDR3 sequence (DNA): TGTGCCAGCAGTGTCCGGAACGAGGGGCCCCAGCATTTT. It codes for CASSVRNEGPQHF.

The chain has TRBV7-8 and TRBJ2-6, with unresolved D. The CDR3 runs to 15 residues. The germline V gene has CDR1 SGHVS and CDR2 FQNEAQ. Trimming removed 2 bases at V and 2 bases at J, with 7 bases between. The CDR3: CASSLRSAGANVLTF. CDR3 sequence (DNA): TGTGCCAGCAGCTTAAGAAGTGCTGGGGCCAACGTCCTGACTTTC.

Remarks on this clone: The junction departs from germline at one end; a sequencing error may be responsible. This CDR3 is also generated by other DNA sequences in the sample. The chain carries TRBV18 and TRBJ1-1; D not resolved. The CDR3 has 15 residues. CDR1 is KGHSH, CDR2 LQKENI, per germline. The CDR3 DNA is TGTGCCAGCTCACAGAACGGACGGGAGAACACTGAAGCCTTCTTT. Translating gives CASSQNGRENTEAFF. The variable domain in full, with the rest retrieved from reference TRBV18 and TRBJ1-1, is NAGVMQNPRHLVRRRGQEARLRCSPMKGHSHVYWYRQLPEEGLKFMVYLQKENIIDESGMPKERFSAEFPKEGPSILRIQQVVRGDSAAYFCASSQNGRENTEAFFGQGTRLTVV.